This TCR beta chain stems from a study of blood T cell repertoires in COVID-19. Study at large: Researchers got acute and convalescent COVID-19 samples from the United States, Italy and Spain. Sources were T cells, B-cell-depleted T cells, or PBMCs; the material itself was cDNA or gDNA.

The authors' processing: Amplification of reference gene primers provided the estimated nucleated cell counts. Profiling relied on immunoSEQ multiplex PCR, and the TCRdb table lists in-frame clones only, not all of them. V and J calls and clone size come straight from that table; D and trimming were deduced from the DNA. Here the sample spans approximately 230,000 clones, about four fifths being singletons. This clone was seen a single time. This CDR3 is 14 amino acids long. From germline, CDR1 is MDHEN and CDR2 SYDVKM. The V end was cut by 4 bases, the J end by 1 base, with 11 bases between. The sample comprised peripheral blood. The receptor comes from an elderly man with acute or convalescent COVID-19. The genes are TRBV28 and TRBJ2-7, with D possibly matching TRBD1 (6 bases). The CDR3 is CASSSFGQSYEQYF. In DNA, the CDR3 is TGTGCCAGCAGTTCCTTCGGACAGTCCTACGAGCAGTACTTC. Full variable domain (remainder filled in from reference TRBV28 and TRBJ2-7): DVKVTQSSRYLVKRTGEKVFLECVQDMDHENMFWYRQDPGLGLRLIYFSYDVKMKEKGDIPEGYSVSREKKERFSLILESASTNQTSMYLCASSSFGQSYEQYFGPGTRLTVT.